This T cell receptor (beta chain) was obtained from a study of cytotoxic CD8 clonotypes in ibrutinib-treated CLL. Study-wide background: Over 10 relapsed/refractory, over 14 treatment-naive; around 18 IGHV unmutated. General observations from the study: Rising at ibrutinib response, clonality subsequently fell back toward baseline at progression. Relative to age-matched healthy donors, clonality at baseline was higher, and it tracked circulating CD8+ T-cell counts. Public clonotypes were seen rarely and were contracted or stable on treatment.

Per germline, CDR1 SGDLS and CDR2 YYNGEE. V was clipped by 0 bases and J by 2 bases, with 11 bases between them. This CDR3 contains 15 residues. Worth noting for this clone: The antigen is unknown.

Here immunoSEQ multiplex PCR was the method, and the copy in TCRdb shows in-frame clones only, minus some. Of around 330,000 clones in the sample, 60% to 80% were seen once. This specimen was PBMCs, taken after 36 months of ibrutinib treatment. V usage is TRBV9 and J usage is TRBJ1-1, with no clear D. This clonotype originated in a human donor with chronic lymphocytic leukemia. In DNA, the CDR3 is TGTGCCAGCAGCGTAGAAGGGCGGCTTAACACTGAAGCTTTCTTT. It specifies CASSVEGRLNTEAFF. Supplemented by reference TRBV9 and TRBJ1-1, the full variable domain reads DSGVTQTPKHLITATGQRVTLRCSPRSGDLSVYWYQQSLDQGLQFLIQYYNGEERAKGNILERFSAQQFPDLHSELNLSSLELGDSALYFCASSVEGRLNTEAFFGQGTRLTVV.